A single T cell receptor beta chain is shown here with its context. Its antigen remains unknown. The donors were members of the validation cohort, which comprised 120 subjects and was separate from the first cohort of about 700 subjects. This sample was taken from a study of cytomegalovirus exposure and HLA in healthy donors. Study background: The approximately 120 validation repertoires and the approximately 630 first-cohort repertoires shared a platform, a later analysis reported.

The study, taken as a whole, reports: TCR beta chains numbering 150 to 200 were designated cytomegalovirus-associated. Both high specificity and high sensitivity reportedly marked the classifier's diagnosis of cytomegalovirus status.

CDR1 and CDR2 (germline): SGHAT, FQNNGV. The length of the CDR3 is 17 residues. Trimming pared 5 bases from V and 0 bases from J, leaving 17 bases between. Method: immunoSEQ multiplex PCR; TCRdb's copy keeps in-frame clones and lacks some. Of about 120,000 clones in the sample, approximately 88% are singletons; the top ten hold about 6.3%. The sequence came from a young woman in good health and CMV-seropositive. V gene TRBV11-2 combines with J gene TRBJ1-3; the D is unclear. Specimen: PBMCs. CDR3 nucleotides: TGTGCCAGCAGCCGGGGTCGGGAACTCAGCTCTGGAAACACCATATATTTT. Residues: CASSRGRELSSGNTIYF.